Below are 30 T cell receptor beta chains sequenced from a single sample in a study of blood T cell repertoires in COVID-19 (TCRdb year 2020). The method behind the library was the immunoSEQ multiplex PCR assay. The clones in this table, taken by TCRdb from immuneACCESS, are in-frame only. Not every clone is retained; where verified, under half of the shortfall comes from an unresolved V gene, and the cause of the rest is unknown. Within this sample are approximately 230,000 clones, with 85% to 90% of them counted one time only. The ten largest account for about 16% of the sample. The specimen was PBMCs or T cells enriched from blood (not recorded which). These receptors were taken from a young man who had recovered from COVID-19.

CDR3: CASSQSGTGYNSPLHF. The CDR3 coding sequence is TGTGCCAGCAGCCAAAGTGGGACAGGGTATAATTCACCCCTCCACTTT. The chain uses TRBV3-1 (or the pseudogene TRBV3-2) and TRBJ1-6; 9 bases fit TRBD1. This CDR3 is built from 16 residues. Germline V gene lookup returns CDR1 LGHDT and CDR2 YNNKEL (reference sequence). J lost 4 bases, V lost 2 bases, and 3 bases had no gene match.

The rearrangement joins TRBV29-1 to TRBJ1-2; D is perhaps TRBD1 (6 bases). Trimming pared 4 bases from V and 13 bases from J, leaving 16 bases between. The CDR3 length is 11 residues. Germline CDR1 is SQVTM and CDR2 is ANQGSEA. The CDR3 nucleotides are TGCAGCGTTGGATCAGGGGATGGATGCACCTTC. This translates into CSVGSGDGCTF.

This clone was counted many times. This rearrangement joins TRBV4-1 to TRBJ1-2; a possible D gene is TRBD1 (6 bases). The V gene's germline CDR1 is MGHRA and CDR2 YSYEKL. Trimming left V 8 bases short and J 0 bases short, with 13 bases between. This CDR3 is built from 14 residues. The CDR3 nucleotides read TGCGCCAGCGTACAGGGCCCGCCTAACTATGGCTACACCTTC. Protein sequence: CASVQGPPNYGYTF.

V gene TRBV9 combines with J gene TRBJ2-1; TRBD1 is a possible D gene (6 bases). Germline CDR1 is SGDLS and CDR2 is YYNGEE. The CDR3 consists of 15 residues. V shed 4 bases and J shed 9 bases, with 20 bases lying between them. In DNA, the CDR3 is TGTGCCAGCAGCCCCGGGACACCAGGGGTAGGTGAGCAGTTCTTC. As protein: CASSPGTPGVGEQFF.

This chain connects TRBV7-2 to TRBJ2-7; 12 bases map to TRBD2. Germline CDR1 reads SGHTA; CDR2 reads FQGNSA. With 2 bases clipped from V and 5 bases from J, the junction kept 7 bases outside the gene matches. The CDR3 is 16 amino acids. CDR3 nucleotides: TGTGCCAGCAGCTTACGCCTAGCGGGGGGGCGCGACGAGCAGTACTTC. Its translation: CASSLRLAGGRDEQYF.

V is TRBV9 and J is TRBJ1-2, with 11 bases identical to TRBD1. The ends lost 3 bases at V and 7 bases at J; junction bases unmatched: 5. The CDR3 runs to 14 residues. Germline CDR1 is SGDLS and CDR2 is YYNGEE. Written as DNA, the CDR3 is TGTGCCAGCAGCGCTTGGACAGGGGGCACTGGCTACACCTTC. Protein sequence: CASSAWTGGTGYTF.

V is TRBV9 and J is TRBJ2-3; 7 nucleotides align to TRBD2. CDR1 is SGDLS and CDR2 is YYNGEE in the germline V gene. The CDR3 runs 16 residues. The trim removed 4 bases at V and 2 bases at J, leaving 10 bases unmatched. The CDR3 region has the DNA TGTGCCAGCAGCTTGTCTAGCGGAAAGTACACAGATACGCAGTATTTT. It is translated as CASSLSSGKYTDTQYF.

This chain's CDR3 is CASSIGRGIGQPQHF. DNA for the CDR3: TGTGCCAGTAGTATCGGCAGGGGTATAGGTCAGCCCCAGCATTTT. The chain recombines TRBV19 with TRBJ1-5; D possibly corresponds to TRBD1 (6 bases). Trimming pared 3 bases from V and 6 bases from J, leaving 15 bases between. Germline CDR1 reads LNHDA; CDR2 reads SQIVND (reference sequence). There are 15 residues in the CDR3.

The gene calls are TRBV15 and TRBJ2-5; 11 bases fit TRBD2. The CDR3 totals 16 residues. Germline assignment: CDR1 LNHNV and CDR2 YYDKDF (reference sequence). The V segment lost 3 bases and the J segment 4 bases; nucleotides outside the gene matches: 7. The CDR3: CATSSAGTSGSETQYF. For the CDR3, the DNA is TGTGCCACCAGCAGTGCCGGGACTAGCGGCTCAGAGACCCAGTACTTC. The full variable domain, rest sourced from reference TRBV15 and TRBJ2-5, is DAMVIQNPRYQVTQFGKPVTLSCSQTLNHNVMYWYQQKSSQAPKLLFHYYDKDFNNEADTPDNFQSRRPNTSFCFLDIRSPGLGDTAMYLCATSSAGTSGSETQYFGPGTRLLVL.

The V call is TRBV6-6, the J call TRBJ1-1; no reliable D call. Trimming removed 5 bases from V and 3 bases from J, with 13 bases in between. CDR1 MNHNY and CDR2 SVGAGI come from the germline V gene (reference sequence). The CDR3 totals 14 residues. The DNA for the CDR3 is TGTGCCAGCAGTCGGCAAGCTTTCGACACTGAAGCTTTCTTT. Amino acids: CASSRQAFDTEAFF.

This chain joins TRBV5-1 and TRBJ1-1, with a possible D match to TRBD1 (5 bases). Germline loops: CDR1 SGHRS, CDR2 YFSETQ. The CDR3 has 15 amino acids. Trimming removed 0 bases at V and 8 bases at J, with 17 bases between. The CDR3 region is CASSLEVRVGGEAFF. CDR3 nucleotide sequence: TGCGCCAGCAGCTTGGAAGTCAGGGTGGGGGGAGAAGCTTTCTTT.

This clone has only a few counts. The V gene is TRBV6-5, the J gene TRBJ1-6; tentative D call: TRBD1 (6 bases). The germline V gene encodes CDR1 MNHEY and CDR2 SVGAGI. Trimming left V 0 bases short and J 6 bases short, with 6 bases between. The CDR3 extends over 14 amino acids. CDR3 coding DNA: TGTGCCAGCAGTTACTCCAGGGGTAATTCACCCCTCCACTTT. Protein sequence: CASSYSRGNSPLHF.

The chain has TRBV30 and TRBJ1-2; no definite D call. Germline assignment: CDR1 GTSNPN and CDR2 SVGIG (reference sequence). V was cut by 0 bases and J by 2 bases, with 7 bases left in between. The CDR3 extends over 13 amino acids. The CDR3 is CAWSVAENYGYTF. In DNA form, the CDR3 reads TGTGCCTGGAGTGTAGCCGAGAACTATGGCTACACCTTC.

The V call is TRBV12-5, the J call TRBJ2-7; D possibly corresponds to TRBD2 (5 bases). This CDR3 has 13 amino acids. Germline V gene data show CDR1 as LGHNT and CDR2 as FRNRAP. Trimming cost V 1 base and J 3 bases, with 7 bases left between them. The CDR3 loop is CASGLGTLYEQYF. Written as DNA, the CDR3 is TGTGCTAGTGGTTTGGGGACTCTCTACGAGCAGTACTTC. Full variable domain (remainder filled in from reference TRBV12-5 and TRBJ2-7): DARVTQTPRHKVTEMGQEVTMRCQPILGHNTVFWYRQTMMQGLELLAYFRNRAPLDDSGMPKDRFSAEMPDATLATLKIQPSEPRDSAVYFCASGLGTLYEQYFGPGTRLTVT.

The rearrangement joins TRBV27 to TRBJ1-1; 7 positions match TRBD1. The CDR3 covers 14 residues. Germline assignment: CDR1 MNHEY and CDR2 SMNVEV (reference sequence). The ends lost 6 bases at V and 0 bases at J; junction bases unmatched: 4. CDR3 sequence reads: CASSTQGVNTEAFF. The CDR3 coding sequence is TGTGCCAGCAGCACGCAGGGGGTGAACACTGAAGCTTTCTTT.

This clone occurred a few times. CDR3 DNA: TGTGCCAGCAGCGCGACTGGAGGAGCCTACGAGCAGTACTTC. It is translated as CASSATGGAYEQYF. The chain uses TRBV11-2 and TRBJ2-7, with a tentative D call TRBD2 (5 bases). This CDR3 is 14 amino acids long. V dropped 5 bases and J dropped 2 bases, with 13 bases sitting between them. CDR1 is SGHAT, CDR2 FQNNGV, per germline.

The chain's CDR3 is CATSRGTGALSYEQYF. CDR3 bases: TGTGCCACCAGCAGAGGGACAGGGGCCTTGTCCTACGAGCAGTACTTC. The chain has TRBV15 and TRBJ2-7; 9 bases fit TRBD1. Looked up from germline, CDR1 is LNHNV and CDR2 is YYDKDF (reference sequence). V dropped 1 base and J dropped 1; count of bases not matched to a gene: 5. This CDR3 comprises 16 residues.

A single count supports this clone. The CDR3 sequence is CASSLAGLSGKAGYTF. CDR3 coding DNA: TGTGCCAGCAGCTTAGCTGGGCTCAGCGGGAAGGCTGGCTACACCTTC. The rearrangement joins TRBV7-9 to TRBJ1-2; no firm D call. This CDR3 has 16 residues. The germline V gene encodes CDR1 SEHNR and CDR2 FQNEAQ (reference sequence). Trimming left V 0 bases short and J 7 bases short, with 18 bases between.

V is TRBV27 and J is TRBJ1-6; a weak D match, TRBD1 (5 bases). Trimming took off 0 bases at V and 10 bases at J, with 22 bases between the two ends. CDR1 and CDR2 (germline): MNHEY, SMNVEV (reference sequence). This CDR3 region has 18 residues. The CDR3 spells CASSLSRGDGLRRSPLHF. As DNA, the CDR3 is TGTGCCAGCAGTTTATCGCGCGGGGACGGATTGAGGAGATCACCCCTCCACTTT.

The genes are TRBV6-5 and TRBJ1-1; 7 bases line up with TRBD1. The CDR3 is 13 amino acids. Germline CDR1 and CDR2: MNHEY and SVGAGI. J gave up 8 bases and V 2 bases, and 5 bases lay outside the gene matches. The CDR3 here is CASSYGGGLEAFF. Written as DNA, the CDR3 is TGTGCCAGCAGTTACGGAGGGGGCCTAGAAGCTTTCTTT.

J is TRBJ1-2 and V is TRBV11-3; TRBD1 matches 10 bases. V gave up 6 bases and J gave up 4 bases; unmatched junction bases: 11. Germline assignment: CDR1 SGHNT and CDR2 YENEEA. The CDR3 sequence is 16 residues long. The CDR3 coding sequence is TGTGCCAGCAGTTCGGGCCGGGACAGGGGTTTCTATGGCTACACCTTC. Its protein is CASSSGRDRGFYGYTF.

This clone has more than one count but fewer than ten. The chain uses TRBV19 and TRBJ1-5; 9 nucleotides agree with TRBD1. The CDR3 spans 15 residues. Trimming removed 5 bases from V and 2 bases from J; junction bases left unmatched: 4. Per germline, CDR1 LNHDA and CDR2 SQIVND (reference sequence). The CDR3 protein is CASSRGQGGNQPQHF. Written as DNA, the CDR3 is TGTGCCAGTAGTCGGGGACAGGGAGGCAATCAGCCCCAGCATTTT.

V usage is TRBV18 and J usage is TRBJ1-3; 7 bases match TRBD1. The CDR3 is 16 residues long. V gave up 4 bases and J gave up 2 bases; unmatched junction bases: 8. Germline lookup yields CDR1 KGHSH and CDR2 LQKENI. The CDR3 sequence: CASSQSGQTTGNTIYF. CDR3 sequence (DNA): TGTGCCAGCTCACAGTCGGGACAGACTACTGGAAACACCATATATTTT.

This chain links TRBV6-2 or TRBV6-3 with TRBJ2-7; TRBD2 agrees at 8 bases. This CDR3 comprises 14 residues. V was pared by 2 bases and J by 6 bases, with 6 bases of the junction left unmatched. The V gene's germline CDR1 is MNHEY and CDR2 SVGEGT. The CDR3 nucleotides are TGTGCCAGCAGTTACAAGCGGGAGTCGGGCGAGCAGTACTTC. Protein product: CASSYKRESGEQYF.

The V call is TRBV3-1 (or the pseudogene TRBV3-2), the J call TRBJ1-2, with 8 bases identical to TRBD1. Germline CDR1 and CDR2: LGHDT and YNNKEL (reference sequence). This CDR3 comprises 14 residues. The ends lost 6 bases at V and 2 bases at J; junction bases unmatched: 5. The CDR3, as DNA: TGTGCCAGCAGTCTTGGACAGGGAAACTATGGCTACACCTTC. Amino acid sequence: CASSLGQGNYGYTF.

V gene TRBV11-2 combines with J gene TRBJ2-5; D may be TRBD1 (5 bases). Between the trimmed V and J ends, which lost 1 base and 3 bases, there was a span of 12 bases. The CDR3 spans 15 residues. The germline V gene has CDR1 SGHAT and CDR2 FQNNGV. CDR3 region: CASSLVPTEKETQYF. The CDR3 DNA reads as TGTGCCAGCAGCTTAGTTCCGACAGAGAAAGAGACCCAGTACTTC.

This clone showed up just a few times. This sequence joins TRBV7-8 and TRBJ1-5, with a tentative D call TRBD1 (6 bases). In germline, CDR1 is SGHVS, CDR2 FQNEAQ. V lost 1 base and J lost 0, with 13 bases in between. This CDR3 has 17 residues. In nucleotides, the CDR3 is TGTGCCAGCAGCTTAGTATCGGGGGGCCTTAGCAATCAGCCCCAGCATTTT. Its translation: CASSLVSGGLSNQPQHF.

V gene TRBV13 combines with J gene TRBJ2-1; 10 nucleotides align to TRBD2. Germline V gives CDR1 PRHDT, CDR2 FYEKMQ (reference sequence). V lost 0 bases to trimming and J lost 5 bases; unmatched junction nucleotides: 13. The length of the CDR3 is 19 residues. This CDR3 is CASSLGFVGLAENNNEQFF. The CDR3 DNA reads TGTGCCAGCAGCTTAGGTTTCGTTGGACTAGCGGAAAACAACAATGAGCAGTTCTTC.

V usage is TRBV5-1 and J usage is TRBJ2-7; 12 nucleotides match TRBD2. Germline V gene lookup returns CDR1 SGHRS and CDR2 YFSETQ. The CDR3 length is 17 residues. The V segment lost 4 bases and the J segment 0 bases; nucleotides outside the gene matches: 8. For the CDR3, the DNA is TGCGCCAGCAGCATACCCACTAGCGGGGGGCCCTCCTACGAGCAGTACTTC. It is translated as CASSIPTSGGPSYEQYF.

The CDR3 region is CASSPDGGYGYTF. CDR3 nucleotide sequence: TGTGCCAGCAGCCCTGATGGGGGGTATGGCTACACCTTC. The gene calls are TRBV7-2 and TRBJ1-2; D is perhaps TRBD1 (5 bases). Germline loops: CDR1 SGHTA, CDR2 FQGNSA. The CDR3 extends over 13 amino acids. Trimming cost V 5 bases and J 5 bases, with 12 bases left between them.